This entry describes one T cell receptor beta chain. Its antigen is as yet unknown. Sequenced by immunoSEQ multiplex PCR; TCRdb stores in-frame clones only, minus some. This sample has some 17,000 clones, with roughly 85% found just once. Patients got ipilimumab 1 mg/kg beginning 14 to 28 days post-transplant. The data are from a study of ipilimumab plus nivolumab after autologous stem cell transplantation. The wider study: DLBCL patients had primary refractory or relapsed disease. The study's findings and limits: Authors suggest TCR repertoire, Treg phenotype and gut microbiota support further study.

This clonotype originated in a male donor with diffuse large B-cell lymphoma. This material consisted of PBMCs, taken in a trial of ipilimumab plus nivolumab as post-transplant consolidation.

The CDR3 DNA is TGTGCCAGCAGGACCTCAGGGGGCGGTGAGACCCAGTACTTC. It yields the protein CASRTSGGGETQYF. V gene TRBV7-2 combines with J gene TRBJ2-5; TRBD1 matches 8 bases. This CDR3 is 14 amino acids long. Per the germline V gene, CDR1 is SGHTA and CDR2 is FQGNSA. Unmatched junction bases numbered 8, after V lost 6 bases and J lost 5 bases.